A selection of T cell receptor beta chains follows, all from one sample in a study of T cells after yellow fever vaccination. TCRdb itself ran the 5' RACE reads through MiXCR, one entry per CDR3 protein. The table shows about 550,000 distinct CDR3 sequences, with 15% to 20% occurring only once. This material consisted of PBMCs, taken 15 days after the yellow fever booster vaccination. These receptors came from a man aged 25-45 years who received the YFV17D yellow fever vaccine. CDR3s include the opening cysteine and the closing phenylalanine or tryptophan. A D gene is named only where the DNA matches it firmly. Clone size is shown for a subset of rows, as once, few, many or a class of expanded clone.

cdr3_length,v_call,j_call,clone_size,d_call,cdr3_aa,cdr3_nt
15,TRBV15,TRBJ2-5,.,TRBD2,CATSRDLGLGETQYF,TGTGCCACCAGCAGAGATTTGGGACTAGGGGAGACCCAGTACTTC
15,TRBV25-1,TRBJ2-2,few,.,CASSESGRTTGELFF,TGTGCCAGCAGTGAATCTGGTCGCACCACCGGGGAGCTGTTTTTT
16,TRBV20-1,TRBJ2-3,.,TRBD2,CSARNPSGTSGDTQYF,TGCAGTGCCCGGAACCCTTCCGGGACTAGCGGAGATACGCAGTATTTT
15,TRBV7-2,TRBJ2-5,few,.,CASSFSAQPAETQYF,TGTGCCAGCAGCTTTTCGGCCCAACCGGCGGAGACCCAGTACTTC
12,TRBV5-1,TRBJ2-2,many,.,CASSSGAGELFF,TGCGCCAGCAGCTCAGGGGCCGGGGAGCTGTTTTTT
13,TRBV29-1,TRBJ1-1,.,.,CSVDLGRNTEAFF,TGCAGCGTTGATTTGGGTAGGAACACTGAAGCTTTCTTT
14,TRBV3-1,TRBJ1-2,.,.,CASSQGQYNYGYTF,TGTGCCAGCAGCCAAGGTCAGTACAACTATGGCTACACCTTC
11,TRBV5-1,TRBJ2-1,many,.,CASTLRNEQFF,TGCGCCAGCACCCTAAGGAATGAGCAGTTCTTC
13,TRBV20-1,TRBJ2-3,.,.,CSATRQGPDTQYF,TGCAGTGCAACCAGGCAGGGACCAGATACGCAGTATTTT
14,TRBV7-2,TRBJ2-2,.,.,CASSLSLAEGELFF,TGTGCCAGCAGCTTATCCCTAGCAGAAGGGGAGCTGTTTTTT
14,TRBV3-1,TRBJ2-3,.,.,CASRKNAGTDTQYF,TGTGCCAGCAGGAAAAACGCGGGGACAGATACGCAGTATTTT
14,TRBV19,TRBJ2-7,.,TRBD2,CATRRELAEAEQYF,TGTGCCACAAGAAGAGAACTAGCGGAGGCTGAGCAGTACTTC
15,TRBV7-2,TRBJ2-1,few,TRBD2,CASSGTSGGYNEQFF,TGTGCCAGCAGCGGGACTAGCGGGGGATACAATGAGCAGTTCTTC
16,TRBV6-1,TRBJ2-1,.,.,CASLGVDSSSYNEQFF,TGTGCCAGCCTGGGGGTGGACAGTAGCTCCTACAATGAGCAGTTCTTC
16,TRBV12-3/TRBV12-4,TRBJ2-3,.,.,CASSLSGGQAGDTQYF,TGTGCCAGCAGTTTATCTGGGGGCCAGGCGGGAGATACGCAGTATTTT
16,TRBV25-1,TRBJ2-5,.,TRBD2,CASSVGRLAGRETQYF,TGTGCCAGCAGTGTAGGTCGACTAGCGGGACGGGAGACCCAGTACTTC
13,TRBV20-1,TRBJ2-7,.,.,CSAMGPGSYEQYF,TGCAGTGCGATGGGGCCGGGCTCCTACGAGCAGTACTTC
15,TRBV10-3,TRBJ2-1,.,TRBD1,CATLGQGINVAEQFF,TGTGCCACCCTAGGACAGGGAATTAACGTAGCTGAGCAGTTCTTC
15,TRBV6-2/TRBV6-3,TRBJ1-1,few,.,CASSYSVAGNTEAFF,TGTGCCAGCAGTTACTCGGTCGCGGGAAACACTGAAGCTTTCTTT
13,TRBV12-3/TRBV12-4,TRBJ2-7,.,TRBD2,CASSTGTRGEQYF,TGTGCCAGCAGCACCGGGACTAGAGGCGAGCAGTACTTC
17,TRBV12-3/TRBV12-4,TRBJ2-7,few,TRBD2,CASSRGWDGRLLYEQYF,TGTGCCAGCAGCCGTGGCTGGGACGGGAGGCTCCTCTACGAGCAGTACTTC
16,TRBV15,TRBJ2-2,few,TRBD1,CATSSDRVKGTGELFF,TGTGCCACCAGCAGTGACAGGGTGAAGGGCACCGGGGAGCTGTTTTTT
15,TRBV6-2/TRBV6-3,TRBJ2-1,.,.,CASSRGPAAYNEQFF,TGTGCCAGCAGTCGCGGTCCGGCGGCCTACAATGAGCAGTTCTTC
12,TRBV20-1,TRBJ2-3,.,.,CSARPWEDTQYF,TGCAGTGCCCGGCCCTGGGAAGATACGCAGTATTTT
16,TRBV20-1,TRBJ2-7,.,TRBD2,CSAFRTSGGLAYEQYF,TGCAGTGCCTTCCGGACTAGCGGGGGGCTGGCTTACGAGCAGTACTTC
15,TRBV9,TRBJ2-1,few,TRBD2,CASSAGGRWDNEQFF,TGTGCCAGCAGCGCTGGCGGGAGATGGGACAATGAGCAGTTCTTC
14,TRBV5-1,TRBJ2-1,.,.,CASSLGDSGNEQFF,TGCGCCAGCAGCTTGGGGGACTCGGGCAATGAGCAGTTCTTC
15,TRBV25-1,TRBJ2-2,many,.,CASSRAGLNTGELFF,TGTGCCAGCAGTCGTGCGGGACTCAACACCGGGGAGCTGTTTTTT
14,TRBV20-1,TRBJ2-5,few,.,CSASLSSRQGTQYF,TGCAGTGCTAGTCTCTCTAGCAGACAAGGGACCCAGTACTTC
14,TRBV12-3/TRBV12-4,TRBJ2-5,few,TRBD2,CASSLSGRWQTQYF,TGTGCCAGCAGTTTAAGCGGGAGATGGCAGACCCAGTACTTC
15,TRBV6-5,TRBJ1-6,few,.,CASSSWGSGDSPLHF,TGTGCCAGCAGTTCCTGGGGGTCCGGGGATTCACCCCTCCACTTT
16,TRBV27,TRBJ2-7,.,TRBD2,CASSGTLAGRSYEQYF,TGTGCCAGCAGTGGTACACTAGCGGGTCGCTCCTACGAGCAGTACTTC